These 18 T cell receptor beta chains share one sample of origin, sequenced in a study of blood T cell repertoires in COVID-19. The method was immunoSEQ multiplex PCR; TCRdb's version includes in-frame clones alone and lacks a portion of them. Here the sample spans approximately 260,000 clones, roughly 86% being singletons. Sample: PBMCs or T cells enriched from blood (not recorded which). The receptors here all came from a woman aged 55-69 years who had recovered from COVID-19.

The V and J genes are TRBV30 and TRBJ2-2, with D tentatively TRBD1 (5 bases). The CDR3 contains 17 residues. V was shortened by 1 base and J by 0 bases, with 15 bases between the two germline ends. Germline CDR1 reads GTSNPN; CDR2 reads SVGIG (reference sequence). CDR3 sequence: CAWSAPPEGANTGELFF. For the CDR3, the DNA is TGTGCCTGGAGTGCCCCCCCAGAAGGGGCGAACACCGGGGAGCTGTTTTTT. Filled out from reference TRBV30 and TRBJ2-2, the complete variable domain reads SQTIHQWPATLVQPVGSPLSLECTVEGTSNPNLYWYRQAAGRGLQLLFYSVGIGQISSEVPQNLSASRPQDRQFILSSKKLLLSDSGFYLCAWSAPPEGANTGELFFGEGSRLTVL.

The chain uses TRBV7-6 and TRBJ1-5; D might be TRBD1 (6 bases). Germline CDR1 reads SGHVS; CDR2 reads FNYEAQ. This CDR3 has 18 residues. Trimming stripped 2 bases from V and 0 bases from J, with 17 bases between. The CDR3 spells CASSLLGQGSYSNQPQHF. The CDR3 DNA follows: TGTGCCAGCAGCTTATTGGGGCAGGGGAGTTATAGCAATCAGCCCCAGCATTTT.

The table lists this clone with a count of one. This CDR3 is CASGNPTSGRVEQFF. CDR3 coding DNA: TGCGCCAGCGGCAACCCGACTAGCGGGAGAGTAGAGCAGTTCTTC. The chain recombines TRBV4-1 with TRBJ2-1, with 12 nucleotides matching TRBD2. Germline assignment: CDR1 MGHRA and CDR2 YSYEKL. V was clipped by 8 bases and J by 10 bases; unmatched bases: 12. The CDR3 has 15 residues.

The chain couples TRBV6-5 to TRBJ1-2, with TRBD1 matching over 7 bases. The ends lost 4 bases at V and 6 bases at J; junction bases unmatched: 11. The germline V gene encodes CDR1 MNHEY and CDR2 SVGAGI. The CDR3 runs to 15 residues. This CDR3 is CASSFFKGGGDGYTF. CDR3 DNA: TGTGCCAGCAGTTTCTTCAAAGGGGGCGGCGATGGCTACACCTTC.

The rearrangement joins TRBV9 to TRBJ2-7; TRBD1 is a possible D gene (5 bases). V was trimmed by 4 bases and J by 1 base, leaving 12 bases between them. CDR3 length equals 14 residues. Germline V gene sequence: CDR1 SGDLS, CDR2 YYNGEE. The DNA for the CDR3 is TGTGCCAGCAGCCCTGGGGCGGATTCCTACGAGCAGTACTTC. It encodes CASSPGADSYEQYF.

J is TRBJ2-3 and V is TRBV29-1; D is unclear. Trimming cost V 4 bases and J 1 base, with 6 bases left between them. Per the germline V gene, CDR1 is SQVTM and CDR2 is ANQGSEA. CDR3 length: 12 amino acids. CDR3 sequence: CSVVLGTDTQYF. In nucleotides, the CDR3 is TGCAGCGTTGTTCTAGGCACAGATACGCAGTATTTT.

The chain's CDR3 is CASSLDSNSPLHF. The CDR3 DNA reads as TGTGCCAGCAGCTTGGACAGTAATTCACCCCTCCACTTT. The chain uses TRBV7-3 and TRBJ1-6, with TRBD1 as a possible D gene (6 bases). The V gene lost 3 bases and the J gene lost 6 bases, with 6 bases spanning the gap. CDR1 is SGHTA, CDR2 FQGTGA, per germline. This CDR3 has 13 residues.

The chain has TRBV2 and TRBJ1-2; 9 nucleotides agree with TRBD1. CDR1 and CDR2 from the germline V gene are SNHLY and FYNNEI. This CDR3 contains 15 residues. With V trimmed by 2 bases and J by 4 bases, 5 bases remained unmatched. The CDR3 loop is CASSERDRASYGYTF. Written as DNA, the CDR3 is TGTGCCAGCAGTGAACGGGACAGGGCCAGCTATGGCTACACCTTC.

This CDR3 reads CASSFGQHSYEQYF. CDR3 DNA sequence: TGTGCCAGCAGCTTTGGACAGCACTCCTACGAGCAGTACTTC. This chain uses TRBV13 with TRBJ2-7, with a tentative D call TRBD1 (6 bases). CDR1 PRHDT and CDR2 FYEKMQ come from the germline V gene (reference sequence). Trimming left V 3 bases short and J 0 bases short, with 9 bases between. This CDR3 is 14 amino acids long.

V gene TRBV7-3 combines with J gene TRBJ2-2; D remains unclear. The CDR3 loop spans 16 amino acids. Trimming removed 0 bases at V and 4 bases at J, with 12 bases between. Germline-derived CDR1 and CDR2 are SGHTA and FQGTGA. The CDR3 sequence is CASSLTPGWSTGELFF. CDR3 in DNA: TGTGCCAGCAGCTTAACCCCCGGATGGAGCACCGGGGAGCTGTTTTTT. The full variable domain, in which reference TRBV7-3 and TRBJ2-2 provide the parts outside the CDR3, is GAGVSQTPSNKVTEKGKYVELRCDPISGHTALYWYRQSLGQGPEFLIYFQGTGAADDSGLPNDRFFAVRPEGSVSTLKIQRTERGDSAVYLCASSLTPGWSTGELFFGEGSRLTVL.

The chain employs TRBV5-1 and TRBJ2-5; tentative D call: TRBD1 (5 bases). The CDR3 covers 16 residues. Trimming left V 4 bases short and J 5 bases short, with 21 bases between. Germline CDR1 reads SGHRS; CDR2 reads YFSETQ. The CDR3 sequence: CASSTGVQGPRETQYF. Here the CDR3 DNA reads TGCGCCAGCAGCACTGGAGTCCAGGGCCCCAGGGAGACCCAGTACTTC. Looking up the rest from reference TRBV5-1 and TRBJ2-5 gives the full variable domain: KAGVTQTPRYLIKTRGQQVTLSCSPISGHRSVSWYQQTPGQGLQFLFEYFSETQRNKGNFPGRFSGRQFSNSRSEMNVSTLELGDSALYLCASSTGVQGPRETQYFGPGTRLLVL.

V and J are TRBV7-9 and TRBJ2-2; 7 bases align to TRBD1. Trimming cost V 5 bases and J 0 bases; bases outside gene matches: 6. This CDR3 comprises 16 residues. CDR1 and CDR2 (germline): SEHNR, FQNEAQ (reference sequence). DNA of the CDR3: TGTGCCAGCAGCGAAATCGACAGGGCGAACACCGGGGAGCTGTTTTTT. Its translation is CASSEIDRANTGELFF.

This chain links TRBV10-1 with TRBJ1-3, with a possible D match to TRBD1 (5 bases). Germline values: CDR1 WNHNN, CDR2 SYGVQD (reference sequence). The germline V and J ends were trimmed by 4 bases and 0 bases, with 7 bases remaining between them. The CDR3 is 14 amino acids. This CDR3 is CASSAGGSGNTIYF. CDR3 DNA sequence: TGCGCCAGCAGTGCCGGGGGCTCTGGAAACACCATATATTTT.

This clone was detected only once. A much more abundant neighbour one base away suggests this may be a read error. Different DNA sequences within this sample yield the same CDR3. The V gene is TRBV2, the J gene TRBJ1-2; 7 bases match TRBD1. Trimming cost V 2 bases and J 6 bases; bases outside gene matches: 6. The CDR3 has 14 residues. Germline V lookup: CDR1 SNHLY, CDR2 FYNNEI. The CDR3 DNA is TGTGCCAGCAGTGAAAGGGGAACAGGGGATGGCTACACCTTC. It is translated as CASSERGTGDGYTF.

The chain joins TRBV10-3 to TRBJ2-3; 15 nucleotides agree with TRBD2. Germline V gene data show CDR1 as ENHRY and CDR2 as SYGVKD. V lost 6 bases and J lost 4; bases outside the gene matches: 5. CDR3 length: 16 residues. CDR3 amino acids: CAIRAGTSGRSDTQYF. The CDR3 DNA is TGTGCCATCAGGGCGGGGACTAGCGGGAGGTCAGATACGCAGTATTTT.

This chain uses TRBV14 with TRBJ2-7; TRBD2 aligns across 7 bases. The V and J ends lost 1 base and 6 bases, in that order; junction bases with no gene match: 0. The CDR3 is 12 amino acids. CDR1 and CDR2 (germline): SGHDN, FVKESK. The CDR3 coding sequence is TGTGCCAGCAGCCAAGCGGGGGGCGAGCAGTACTTC. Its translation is CASSQAGGEQYF.

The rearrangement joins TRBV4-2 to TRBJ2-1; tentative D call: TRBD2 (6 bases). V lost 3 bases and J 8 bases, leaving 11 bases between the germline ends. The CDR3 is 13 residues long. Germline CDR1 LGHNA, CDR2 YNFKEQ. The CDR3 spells CASSQGTPDEQFF. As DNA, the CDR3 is TGTGCCAGCAGCCAGGGGACTCCGGATGAGCAGTTCTTC.

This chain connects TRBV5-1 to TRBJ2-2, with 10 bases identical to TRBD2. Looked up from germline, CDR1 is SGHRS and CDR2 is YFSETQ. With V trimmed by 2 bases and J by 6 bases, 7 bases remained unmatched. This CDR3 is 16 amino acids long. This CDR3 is CASSFLAGGVAGELFF. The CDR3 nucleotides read TGCGCCAGCAGCTTCTTAGCGGGAGGAGTAGCCGGGGAGCTGTTTTTT.